This entry is about one TCR beta chain. Its antigen is unidentified. The same CDR3 can be traced to other DNA sequences in this sample. Profiling relied on immunoSEQ multiplex PCR, and the TCRdb table lists in-frame clones only, not all of them. The sample has more than 2,000,000 clones, around 94% seen once; the top ten hold over 0.12%. Division of CD4+ cells produced a CD45RA+ naive subset and a CD45RA-negative memory subset. The source of the sample is a study of shared clonotypes between healthy human individuals. General study findings and limits: The diversity represented, both genetic and in exposure history, was limited by few donors. In a few donors, around 4.8% of naive CD4 clonotypes appeared in common.

The CDR3 sequence is 15 residues long. The V and J ends lost 0 bases and 0 bases respectively, with 4 bases between them. CDR1 and CDR2 (germline): SGHRS, YFSETQ. The sequence was obtained from a man younger than 35 in good health. J is TRBJ1-6 and V is TRBV5-1; D not resolved. Input material: naive CD4+ T cells sorted from blood. Subset in this sample: CD45RA+ positively selected. CDR3 sequence (DNA): TGCGCCAGCAGCTTGGGGGGCTCCTATAATTCACCCCTCCACTTT. This sequence encodes CASSLGGSYNSPLHF.